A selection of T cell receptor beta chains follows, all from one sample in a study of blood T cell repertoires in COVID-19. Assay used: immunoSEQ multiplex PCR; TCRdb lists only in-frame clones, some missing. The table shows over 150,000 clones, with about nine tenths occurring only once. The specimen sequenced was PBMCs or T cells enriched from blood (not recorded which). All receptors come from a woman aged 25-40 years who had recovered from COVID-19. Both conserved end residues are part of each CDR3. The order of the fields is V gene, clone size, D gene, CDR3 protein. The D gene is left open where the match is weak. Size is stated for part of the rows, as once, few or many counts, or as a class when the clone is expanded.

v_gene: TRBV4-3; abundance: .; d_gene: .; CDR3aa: CASSRKQTDPGELFF
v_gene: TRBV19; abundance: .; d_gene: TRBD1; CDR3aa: CASRDREISTEAFF
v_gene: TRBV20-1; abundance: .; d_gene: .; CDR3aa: CSASMGLGHGNTIYF
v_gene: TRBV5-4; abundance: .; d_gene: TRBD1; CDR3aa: CASSRQGLSGANVLTF
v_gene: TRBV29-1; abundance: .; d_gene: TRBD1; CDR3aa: CSVGTGAYEQYF
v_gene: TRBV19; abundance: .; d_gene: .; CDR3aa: CASSIDGPDYGYTF
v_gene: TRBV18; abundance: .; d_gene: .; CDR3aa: CASSAGNTEAFF
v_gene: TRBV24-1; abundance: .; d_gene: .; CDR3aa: CATSDFNSNQPQHF
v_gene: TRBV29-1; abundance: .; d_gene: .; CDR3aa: CSVGQAFNQPQHF
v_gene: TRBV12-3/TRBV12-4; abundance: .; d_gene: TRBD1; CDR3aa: CASGEQGAKPQHF
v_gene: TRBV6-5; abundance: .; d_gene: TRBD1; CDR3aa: CASQPKGARTEAFF
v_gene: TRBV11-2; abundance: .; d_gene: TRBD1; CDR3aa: CASSLVDRVYGYTF
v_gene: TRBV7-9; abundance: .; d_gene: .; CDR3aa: CASSHRDSAPYEQYF
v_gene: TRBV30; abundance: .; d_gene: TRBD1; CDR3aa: CAWTGGTNEKLFF
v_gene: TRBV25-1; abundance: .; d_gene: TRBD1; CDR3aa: CASSDPGQDSTDTQYF
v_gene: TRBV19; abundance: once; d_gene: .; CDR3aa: CASSRNGGGDEKLFF
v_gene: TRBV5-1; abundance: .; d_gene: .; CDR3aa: CASSLIRGAGSQETQYF
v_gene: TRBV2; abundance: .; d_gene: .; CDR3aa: CASREASTFNSPLHF
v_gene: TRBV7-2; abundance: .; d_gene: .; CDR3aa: CASTSDSYGYTF
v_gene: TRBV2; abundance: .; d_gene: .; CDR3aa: CASRSEAQPQHF
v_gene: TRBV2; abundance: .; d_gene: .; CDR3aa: CASNDRRAPYEQYF
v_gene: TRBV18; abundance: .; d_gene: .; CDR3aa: CASSRQGDYEQYF
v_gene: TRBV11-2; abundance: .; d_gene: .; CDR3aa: CASSLASGYTF
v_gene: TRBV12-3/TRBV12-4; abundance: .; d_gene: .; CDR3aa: CASSPGEGQPQHF
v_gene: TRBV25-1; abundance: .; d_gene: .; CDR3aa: CASSEYNSDTEAFF
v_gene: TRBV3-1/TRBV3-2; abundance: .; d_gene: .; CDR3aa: CASSQVVGAYEQYF
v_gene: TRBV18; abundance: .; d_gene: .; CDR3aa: CASSPPSGRNTIYF
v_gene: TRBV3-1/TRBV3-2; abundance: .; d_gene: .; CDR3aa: CASSQGTAQNQPQHF
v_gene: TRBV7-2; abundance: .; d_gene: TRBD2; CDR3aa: CASSLGTSGINEQFF
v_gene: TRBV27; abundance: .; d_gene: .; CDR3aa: CASSLTGNQPQHF
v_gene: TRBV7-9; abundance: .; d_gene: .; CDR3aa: CASSPRRSDRSYGYTF
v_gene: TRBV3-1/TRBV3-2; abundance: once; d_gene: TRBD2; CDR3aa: CASSQGAGGYAGDTQYF
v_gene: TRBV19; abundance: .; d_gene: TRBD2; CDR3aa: CASSIVAGNTGELFF
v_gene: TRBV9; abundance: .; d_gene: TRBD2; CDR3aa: CASSPRLAGGIYNEQFF
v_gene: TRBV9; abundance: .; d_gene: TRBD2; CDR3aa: CASSVGEGGGEQYF
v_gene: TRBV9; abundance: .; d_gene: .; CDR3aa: CASSVGGGAKYF
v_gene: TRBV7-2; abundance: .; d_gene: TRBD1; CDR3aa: CASSLDRVSGELFF
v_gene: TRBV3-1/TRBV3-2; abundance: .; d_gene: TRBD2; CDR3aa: CASSRTSGGAGYNEQFF
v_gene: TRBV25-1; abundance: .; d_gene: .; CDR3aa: CASSEFGRGGSPLHF
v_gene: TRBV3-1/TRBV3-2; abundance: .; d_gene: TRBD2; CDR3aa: CASSGGLAGGETQYF
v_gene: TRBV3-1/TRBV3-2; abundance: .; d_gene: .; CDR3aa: CASSQVSGVYGYTF
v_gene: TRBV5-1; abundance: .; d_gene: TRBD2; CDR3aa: CASSLGRLAGRLQETQYF
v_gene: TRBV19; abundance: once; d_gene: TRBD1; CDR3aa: CASRIDRDSPNEQFF
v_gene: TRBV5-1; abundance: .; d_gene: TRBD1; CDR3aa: CASSWTGENTEAFF
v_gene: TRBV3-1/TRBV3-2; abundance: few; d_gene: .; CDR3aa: CASKTGCYEQYF
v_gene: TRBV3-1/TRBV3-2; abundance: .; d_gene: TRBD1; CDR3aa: CASSQVMDRAPTDTQYF
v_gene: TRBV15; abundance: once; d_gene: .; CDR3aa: CATSRDQVGLGGYTF
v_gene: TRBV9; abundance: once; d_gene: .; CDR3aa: CASSVGGSGYTF
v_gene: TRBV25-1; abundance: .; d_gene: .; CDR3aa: CASSPAGASYGYTF
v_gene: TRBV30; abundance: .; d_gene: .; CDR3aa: CAWSVRGTSGNTIYF
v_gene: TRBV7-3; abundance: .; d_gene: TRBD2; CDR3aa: CASSLVAGGQETQYF
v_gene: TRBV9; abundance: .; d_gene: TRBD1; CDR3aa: CASSVDGQGYNEQFF
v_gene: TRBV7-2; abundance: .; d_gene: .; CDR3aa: CASSLAGGYGQPQHF